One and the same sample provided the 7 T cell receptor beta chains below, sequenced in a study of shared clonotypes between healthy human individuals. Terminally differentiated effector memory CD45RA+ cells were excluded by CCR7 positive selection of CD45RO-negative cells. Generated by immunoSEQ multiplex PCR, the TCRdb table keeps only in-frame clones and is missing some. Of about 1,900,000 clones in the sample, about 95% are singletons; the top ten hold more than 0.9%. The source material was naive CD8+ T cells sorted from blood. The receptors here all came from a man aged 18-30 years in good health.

This chain's CDR3 is CASSTGDFQETQYF. In DNA, the CDR3 is TGTGCCAGCAGCACAGGGGACTTCCAAGAGACCCAGTACTTC. This rearrangement joins TRBV9 to TRBJ2-5; possible D gene TRBD1, 7 bases. V lost 4 bases and J 1 base, leaving 11 bases between the germline ends. The CDR3 sequence is 14 residues long. Germline loops: CDR1 SGDLS, CDR2 YYNGEE.

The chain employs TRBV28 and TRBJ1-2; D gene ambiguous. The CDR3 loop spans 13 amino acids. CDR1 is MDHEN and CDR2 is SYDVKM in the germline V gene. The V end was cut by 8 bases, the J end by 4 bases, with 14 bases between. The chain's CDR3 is CASQPVGRYGYTF. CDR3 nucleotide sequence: TGTGCCAGCCAACCCGTAGGGCGCTATGGCTACACCTTC.

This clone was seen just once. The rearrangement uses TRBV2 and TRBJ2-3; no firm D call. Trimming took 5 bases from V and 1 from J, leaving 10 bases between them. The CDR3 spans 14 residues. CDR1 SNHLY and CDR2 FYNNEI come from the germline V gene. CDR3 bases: TGTGCCAGCAGTCCGCGGTGGGGCACAGATACGCAGTATTTT. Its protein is CASSPRWGTDTQYF. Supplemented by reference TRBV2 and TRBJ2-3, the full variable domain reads EPEVTQTPSHQVTQMGQEVILRCVPISNHLYFYWYRQILGQKVEFLVSFYNNEISEKSEIFDDQFSVERPDGSNFTLKIRSTKLEDSAMYFCASSPRWGTDTQYFGPGTRLTVL.

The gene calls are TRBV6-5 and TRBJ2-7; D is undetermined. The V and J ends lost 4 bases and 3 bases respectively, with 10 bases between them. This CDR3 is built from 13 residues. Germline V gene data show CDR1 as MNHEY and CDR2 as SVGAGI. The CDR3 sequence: CASSSPGVYEQYF. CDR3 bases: TGTGCCAGCAGTTCTCCCGGAGTCTACGAGCAGTACTTC.

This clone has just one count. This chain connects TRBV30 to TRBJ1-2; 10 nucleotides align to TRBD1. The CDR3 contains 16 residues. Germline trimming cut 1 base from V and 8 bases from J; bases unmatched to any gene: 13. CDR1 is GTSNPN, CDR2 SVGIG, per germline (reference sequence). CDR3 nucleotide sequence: TGTGCCTGGAGTGGATCCCCAACCGGGACAGGGGAGGGCTACACCTTC. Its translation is CAWSGSPTGTGEGYTF.

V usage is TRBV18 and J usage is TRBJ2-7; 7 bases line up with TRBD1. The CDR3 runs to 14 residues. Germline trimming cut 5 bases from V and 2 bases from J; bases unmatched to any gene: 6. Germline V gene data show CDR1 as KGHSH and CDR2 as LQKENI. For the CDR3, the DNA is TGTGCCAGCTCAACAAGGGACAGACCCTACGAGCAGTACTTC. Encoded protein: CASSTRDRPYEQYF.

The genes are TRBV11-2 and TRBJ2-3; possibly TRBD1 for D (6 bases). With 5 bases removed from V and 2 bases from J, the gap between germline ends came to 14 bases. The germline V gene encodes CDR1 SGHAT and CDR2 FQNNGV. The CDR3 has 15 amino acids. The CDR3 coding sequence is TGTGCCAGCAGCAGTCAGACAGGTGACACAGATACGCAGTATTTT. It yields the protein CASSSQTGDTDTQYF.